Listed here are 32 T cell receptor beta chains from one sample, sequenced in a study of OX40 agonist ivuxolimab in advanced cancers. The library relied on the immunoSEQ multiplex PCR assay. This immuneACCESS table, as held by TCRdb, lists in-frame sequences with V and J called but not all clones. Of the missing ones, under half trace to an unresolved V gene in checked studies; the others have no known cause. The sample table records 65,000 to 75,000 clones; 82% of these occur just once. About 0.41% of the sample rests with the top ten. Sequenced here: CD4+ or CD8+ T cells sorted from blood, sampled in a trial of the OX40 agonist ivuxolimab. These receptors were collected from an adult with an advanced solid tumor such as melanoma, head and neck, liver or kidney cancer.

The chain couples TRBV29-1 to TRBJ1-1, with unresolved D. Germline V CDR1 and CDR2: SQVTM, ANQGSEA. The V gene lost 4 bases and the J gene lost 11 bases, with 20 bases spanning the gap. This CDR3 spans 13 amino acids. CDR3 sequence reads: CSVAPGHLSGAFF. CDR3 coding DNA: TGCAGCGTTGCTCCGGGCCACCTCAGTGGGGCTTTCTTT. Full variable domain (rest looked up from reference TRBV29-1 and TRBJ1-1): SAVISQKPSRDICQRGTSLTIQCQVDSQVTMMFWYRQQPGQSLTLIATANQGSEATYESGFVIDKFPISRPNLTFSTLTVSNMSPEDSSIYLCSVAPGHLSGAFFGQGTRLTVV.

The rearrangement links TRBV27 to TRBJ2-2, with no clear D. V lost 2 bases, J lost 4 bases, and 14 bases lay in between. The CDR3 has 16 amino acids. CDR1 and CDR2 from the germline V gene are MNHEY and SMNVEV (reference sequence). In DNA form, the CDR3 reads TGTGCCAGCAGTTTAAAACTTAGGACCTCCACCGGGGAGCTGTTTTTT. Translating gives CASSLKLRTSTGELFF.

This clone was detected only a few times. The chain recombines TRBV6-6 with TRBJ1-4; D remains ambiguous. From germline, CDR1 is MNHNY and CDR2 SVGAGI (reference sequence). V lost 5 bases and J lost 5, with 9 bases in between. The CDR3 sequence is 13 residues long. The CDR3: CASSGWGNEKLFF. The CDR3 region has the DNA TGTGCCAGCAGTGGCTGGGGAAATGAAAAACTGTTTTTT.

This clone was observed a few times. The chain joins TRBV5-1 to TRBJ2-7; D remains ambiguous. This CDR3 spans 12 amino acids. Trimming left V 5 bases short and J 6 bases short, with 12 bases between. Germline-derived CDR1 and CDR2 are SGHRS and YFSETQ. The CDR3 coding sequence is TGCGCCAGCAGAGGCCAGATGGGCGAGCAGTACGTC. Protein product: CASRGQMGEQYV.

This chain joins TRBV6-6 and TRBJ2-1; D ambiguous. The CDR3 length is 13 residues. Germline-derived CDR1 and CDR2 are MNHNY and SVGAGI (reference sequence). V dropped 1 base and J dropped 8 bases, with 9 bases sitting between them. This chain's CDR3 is CASSYLDLYEQFF. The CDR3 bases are TGTGCCAGCAGTTACTTAGATTTGTATGAGCAGTTCTTC.

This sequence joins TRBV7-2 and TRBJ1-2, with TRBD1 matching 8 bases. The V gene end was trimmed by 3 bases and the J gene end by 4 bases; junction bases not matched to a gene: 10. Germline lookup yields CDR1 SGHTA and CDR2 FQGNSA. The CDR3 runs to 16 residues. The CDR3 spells CASSFNRQGIPYGYTF. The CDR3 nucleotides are TGTGCCAGCAGCTTCAATCGACAGGGGATCCCCTATGGCTACACCTTC.

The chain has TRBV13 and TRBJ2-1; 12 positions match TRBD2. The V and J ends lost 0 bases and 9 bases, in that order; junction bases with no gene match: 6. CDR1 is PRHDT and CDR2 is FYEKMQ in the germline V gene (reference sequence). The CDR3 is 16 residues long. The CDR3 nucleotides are TGTGCCAGCAGCTTAGGTGTGGGACTAGCGGGTACTGAGCAGTTCTTC. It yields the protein CASSLGVGLAGTEQFF.

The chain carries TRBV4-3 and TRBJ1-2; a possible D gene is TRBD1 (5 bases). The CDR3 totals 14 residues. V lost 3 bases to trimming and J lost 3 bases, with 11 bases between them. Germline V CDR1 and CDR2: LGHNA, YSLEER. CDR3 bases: TGCGCCAGCAGCCAGGCGCAGGGTGACTATGGCTACACCTTC. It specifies CASSQAQGDYGYTF.

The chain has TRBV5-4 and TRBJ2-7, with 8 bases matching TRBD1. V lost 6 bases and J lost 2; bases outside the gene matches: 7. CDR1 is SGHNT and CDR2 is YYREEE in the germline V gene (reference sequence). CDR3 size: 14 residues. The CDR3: CASIPGTGPYEQYV. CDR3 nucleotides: TGTGCCAGCATCCCCGGGACAGGCCCCTACGAGCAGTACGTC.

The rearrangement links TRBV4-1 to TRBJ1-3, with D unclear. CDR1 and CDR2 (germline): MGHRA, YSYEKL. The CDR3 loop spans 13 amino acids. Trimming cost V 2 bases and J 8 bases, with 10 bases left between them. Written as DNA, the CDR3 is TGCGCCAGCAGCCAAAACTTCGGAGACACCATATATTTT. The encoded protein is CASSQNFGDTIYF.

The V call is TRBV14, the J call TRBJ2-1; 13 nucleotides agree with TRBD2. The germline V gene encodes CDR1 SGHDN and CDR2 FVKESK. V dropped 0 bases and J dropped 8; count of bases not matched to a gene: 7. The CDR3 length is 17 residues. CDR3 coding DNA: TGTGCCAGCAGCCAAGATTTGGGACTAGCGGGACCCTATGAGCAGTTCTTC. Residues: CASSQDLGLAGPYEQFF.

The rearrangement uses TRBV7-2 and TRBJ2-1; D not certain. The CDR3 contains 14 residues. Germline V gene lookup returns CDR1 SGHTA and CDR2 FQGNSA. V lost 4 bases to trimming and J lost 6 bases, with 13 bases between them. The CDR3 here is CASSSGSEVNEQFF. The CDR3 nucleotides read TGTGCCAGCAGCTCCGGGTCCGAGGTCAATGAGCAGTTCTTC.

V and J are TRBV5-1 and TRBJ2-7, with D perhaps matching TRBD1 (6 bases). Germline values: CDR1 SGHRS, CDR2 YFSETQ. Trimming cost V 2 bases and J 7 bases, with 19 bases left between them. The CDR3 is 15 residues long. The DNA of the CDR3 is TGCGCCAGCAGCTTAGGTCAGGGGATGGTGAAGGAGCAGTACTTC. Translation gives CASSLGQGMVKEQYF. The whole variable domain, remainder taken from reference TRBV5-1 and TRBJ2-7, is KAGVTQTPRYLIKTRGQQVTLSCSPISGHRSVSWYQQTPGQGLQFLFEYFSETQRNKGNFPGRFSGRQFSNSRSEMNVSTLELGDSALYLCASSLGQGMVKEQYFGPGTRLTVT.

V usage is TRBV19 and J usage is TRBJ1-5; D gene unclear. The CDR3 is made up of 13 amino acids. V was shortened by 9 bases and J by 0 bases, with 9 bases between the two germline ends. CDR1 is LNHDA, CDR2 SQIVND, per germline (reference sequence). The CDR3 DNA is TGTGCCAGCTCTGCCTATAGCAATCAGCCCCAGCATTTT. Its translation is CASSAYSNQPQHF.

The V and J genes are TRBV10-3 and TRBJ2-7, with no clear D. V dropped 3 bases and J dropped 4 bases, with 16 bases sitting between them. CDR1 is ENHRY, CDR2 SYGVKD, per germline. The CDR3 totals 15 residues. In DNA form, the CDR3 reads TGTGCCATCAGTGAAAATCCACACGACACTTACGAGCAGTACGTC. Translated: CAISENPHDTYEQYV.

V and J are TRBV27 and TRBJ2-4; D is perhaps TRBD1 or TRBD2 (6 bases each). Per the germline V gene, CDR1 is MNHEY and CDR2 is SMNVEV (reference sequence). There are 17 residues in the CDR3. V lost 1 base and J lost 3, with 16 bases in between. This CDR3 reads CASSLFPGAPGKNIQYF. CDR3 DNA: TGTGCCAGCAGTTTATTCCCGGGGGCGCCGGGCAAAAACATTCAGTACTTC.

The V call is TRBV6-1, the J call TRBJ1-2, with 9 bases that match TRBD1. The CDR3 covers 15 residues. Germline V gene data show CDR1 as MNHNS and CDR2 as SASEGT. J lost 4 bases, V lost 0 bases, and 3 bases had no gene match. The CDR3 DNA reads TGTGCCAGCAGTGAAGCGACAGGGGGTATCTATGGCTACACCTTC. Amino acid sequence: CASSEATGGIYGYTF.

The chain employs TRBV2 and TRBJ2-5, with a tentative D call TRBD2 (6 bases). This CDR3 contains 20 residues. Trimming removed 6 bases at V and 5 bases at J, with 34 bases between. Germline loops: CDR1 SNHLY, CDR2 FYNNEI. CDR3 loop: CASRPPCLTGRERSRETQYF. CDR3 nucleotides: TGTGCCAGCAGGCCCCCCTGCCTGACGGGGCGGGAAAGGTCGCGGGAGACCCAGTACTTC. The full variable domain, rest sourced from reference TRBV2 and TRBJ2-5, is EPEVTQTPSHQVTQMGQEVILRCVPISNHLYFYWYRQILGQKVEFLVSFYNNEISEKSEIFDDQFSVERPDGSNFTLKIRSTKLEDSAMYFCASRPPCLTGRERSRETQYFGPGTRLLVL.

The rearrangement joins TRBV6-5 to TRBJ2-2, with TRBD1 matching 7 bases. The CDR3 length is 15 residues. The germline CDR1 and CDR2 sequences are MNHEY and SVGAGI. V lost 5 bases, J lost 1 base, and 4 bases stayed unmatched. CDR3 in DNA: TGTGCCAGCAGTGGGGGACAGAGGAACACCGGGGAGCTGTTTTTT. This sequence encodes CASSGGQRNTGELFF.

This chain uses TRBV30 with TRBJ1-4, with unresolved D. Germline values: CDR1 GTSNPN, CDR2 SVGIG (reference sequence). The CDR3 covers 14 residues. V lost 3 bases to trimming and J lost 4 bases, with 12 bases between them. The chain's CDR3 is CAWRRVGFNEKLFF. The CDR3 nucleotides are TGTGCCTGGAGAAGAGTAGGATTTAATGAAAAACTGTTTTTT.

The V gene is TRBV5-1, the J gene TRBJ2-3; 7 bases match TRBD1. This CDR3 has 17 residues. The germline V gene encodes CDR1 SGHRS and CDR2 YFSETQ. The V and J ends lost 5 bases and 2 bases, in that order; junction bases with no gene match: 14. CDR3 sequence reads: CASSSLPSGQPTDTQYF. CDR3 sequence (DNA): TGCGCCAGCAGTTCACTACCCTCGGGACAGCCCACAGATACGCAGTATTTT. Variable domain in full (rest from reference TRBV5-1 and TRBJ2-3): KAGVTQTPRYLIKTRGQQVTLSCSPISGHRSVSWYQQTPGQGLQFLFEYFSETQRNKGNFPGRFSGRQFSNSRSEMNVSTLELGDSALYLCASSSLPSGQPTDTQYFGPGTRLTVL.

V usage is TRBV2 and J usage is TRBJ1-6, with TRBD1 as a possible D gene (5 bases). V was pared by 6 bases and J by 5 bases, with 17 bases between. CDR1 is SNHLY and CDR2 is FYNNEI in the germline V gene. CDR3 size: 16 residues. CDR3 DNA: TGTGCCAGCAGGGCGGCTCGGGGGATTGATAATTCACCCCTCCACTTT. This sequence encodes CASRAARGIDNSPLHF.

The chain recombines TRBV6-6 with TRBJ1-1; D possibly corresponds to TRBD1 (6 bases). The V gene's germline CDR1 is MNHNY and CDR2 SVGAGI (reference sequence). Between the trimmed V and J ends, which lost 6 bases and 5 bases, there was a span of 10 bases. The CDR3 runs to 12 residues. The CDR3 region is CASRTGLTEAFF. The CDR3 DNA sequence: TGTGCCAGCAGAACAGGGTTAACTGAAGCTTTCTTT.

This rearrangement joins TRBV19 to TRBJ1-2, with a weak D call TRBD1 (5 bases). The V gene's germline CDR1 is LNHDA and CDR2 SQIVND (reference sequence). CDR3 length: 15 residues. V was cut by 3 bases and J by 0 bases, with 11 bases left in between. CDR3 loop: CASSIVGTANYGYTF. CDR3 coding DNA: TGTGCCAGTAGTATTGTTGGGACCGCTAACTATGGCTACACCTTC.

CDR3 coding DNA: TGTGCCAGCACCCTCTTGGGGGGACAGCGTAATGAAAAACTGTTTTTT. This codes for CASTLLGGQRNEKLFF. The rearrangement joins TRBV2 to TRBJ1-4, with 7 bases that match TRBD1. Germline CDR1 reads SNHLY; CDR2 reads FYNNEI. V was clipped by 7 bases and J by 4 bases; unmatched bases: 12. The CDR3 runs to 16 residues.

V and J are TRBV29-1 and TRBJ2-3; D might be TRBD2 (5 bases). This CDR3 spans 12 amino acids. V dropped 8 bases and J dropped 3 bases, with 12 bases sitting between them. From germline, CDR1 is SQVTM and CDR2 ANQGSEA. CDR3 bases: TGCAGCCCCCGACTATCAACAGATACGCAGTATTTT. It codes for CSPRLSTDTQYF.

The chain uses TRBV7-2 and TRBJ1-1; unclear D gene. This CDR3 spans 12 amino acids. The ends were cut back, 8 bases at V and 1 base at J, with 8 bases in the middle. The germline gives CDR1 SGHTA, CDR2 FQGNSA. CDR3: CASSIRNTEAFF. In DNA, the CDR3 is TGTGCCAGCTCGATCCGGAACACTGAAGCTTTCTTT.

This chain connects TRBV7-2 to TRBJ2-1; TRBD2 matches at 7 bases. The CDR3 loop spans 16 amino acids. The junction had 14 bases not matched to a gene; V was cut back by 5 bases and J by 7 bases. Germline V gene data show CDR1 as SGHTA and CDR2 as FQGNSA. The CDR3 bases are TGTGCCAGCAGCCCCGGGGAAGCGGGAAAGACGAATGAGCAGTTCTTC. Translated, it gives CASSPGEAGKTNEQFF.

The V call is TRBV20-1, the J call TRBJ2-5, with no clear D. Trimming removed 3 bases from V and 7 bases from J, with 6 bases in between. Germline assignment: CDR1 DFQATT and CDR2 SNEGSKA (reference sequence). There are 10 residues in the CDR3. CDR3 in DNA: TGCAGTGCTAGCTCCAGGACCCAGTACTTC. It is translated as CSASSRTQYF.

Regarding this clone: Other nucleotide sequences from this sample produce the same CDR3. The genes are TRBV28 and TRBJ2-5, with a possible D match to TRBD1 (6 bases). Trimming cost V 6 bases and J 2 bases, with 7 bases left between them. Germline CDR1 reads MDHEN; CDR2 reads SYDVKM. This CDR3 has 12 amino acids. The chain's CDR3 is CASRTGQETQYF. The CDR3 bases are TGTGCCAGCAGGACAGGTCAAGAGACCCAGTACTTC. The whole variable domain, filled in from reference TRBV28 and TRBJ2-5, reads DVKVTQSSRYLVKRTGEKVFLECVQDMDHENMFWYRQDPGLGLRLIYFSYDVKMKEKGDIPEGYSVSREKKERFSLILESASTNQTSMYLCASRTGQETQYFGPGTRLLVL.

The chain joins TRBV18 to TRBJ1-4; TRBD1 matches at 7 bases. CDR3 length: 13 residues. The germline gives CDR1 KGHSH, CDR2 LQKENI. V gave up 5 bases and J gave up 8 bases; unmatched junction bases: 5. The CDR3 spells CASSSTGEEKLFF. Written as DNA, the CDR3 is TGTGCCAGCTCATCCACAGGGGAGGAAAAACTGTTTTTT.

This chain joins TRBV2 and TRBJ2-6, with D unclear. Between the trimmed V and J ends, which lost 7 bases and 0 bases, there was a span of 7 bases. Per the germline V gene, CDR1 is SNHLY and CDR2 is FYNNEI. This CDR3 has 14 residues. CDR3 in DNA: TGTGCCAGCAAGGGTAACTCTGGGGCCAACGTCCTGACTTTC. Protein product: CASKGNSGANVLTF. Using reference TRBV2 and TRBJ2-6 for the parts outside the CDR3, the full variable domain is EPEVTQTPSHQVTQMGQEVILRCVPISNHLYFYWYRQILGQKVEFLVSFYNNEISEKSEIFDDQFSVERPDGSNFTLKIRSTKLEDSAMYFCASKGNSGANVLTFGAGSRLTVL.